This T cell receptor (beta chain) came from a study of blood T cell repertoires in COVID-19. Data came from immunoSEQ multiplex PCR; TCRdb stores just in-frame clones and leaves some out. There are some 50,000 clones in the sample; approximately 70% occur only once, and 8.5% to 9% lies in the top ten. CDR1 is LGHDT and CDR2 is YNNKEL in the germline V gene (reference sequence). V was clipped by 2 bases and J by 7 bases; unmatched bases: 7. This CDR3 is built from 15 residues. Material for sequencing was peripheral blood. This sequence joins TRBV3-1 (or the pseudogene TRBV3-2) and TRBJ1-5, with 8 positions matching TRBD1. The TCR comes from a woman in her 70s with acute or convalescent COVID-19. This CDR3 reads CASSQFSGGGQPQHF. CDR3 nucleotides: TGTGCCAGCAGCCAATTTTCAGGGGGCGGCCAGCCCCAGCATTTT.